The T cell receptor beta chain under discussion was sequenced for a study of molecular identifiers for immune sequencing clone quantification. Study context: In replicates, RNA taken from approximately 20,000 or 100,000 naive CD8 cells was divided five ways, and four portions underwent sequencing.

Sorting captured naive CD8 T cells as CD8+CD4-CCR7+CD45RA+. TCR libraries were built in bulk with a published protocol and specific TCR primers. TCRdb re-analysed the PCR reads in MiXCR, keeping a single row per CDR3 protein. The sample contains some 590,000 distinct CDR3 sequences, 25% of which appear only once. This clonotype was seen ten or more times. Germline CDR1 MNHNS, CDR2 SASEGT. The CDR3 runs 14 residues. The V and J ends lost 2 bases and 7 bases respectively, with 12 bases between them. This receptor was taken from a human donor in good health. Some libraries in this study had Jurkat cell RNA spiked in. The rearrangement uses TRBV6-1 and TRBJ1-5; possibly TRBD1 for D (5 bases). The sequencing sample was made of naive CD8+ T cells from blood, with Jurkat cell RNA spiked in. Subset of the sample: FACS-sorted CD8+CD4-CCR7+CD45RA+ naive T cells. The CDR3: CASSETGWGQPQHF. In nucleotides, the CDR3 is TGTGCCAGCAGTGAAACAGGATGGGGGCAGCCCCAGCATTTT.